Following are 2 T cell receptor beta chains from one sample sequenced in a study of blood T cell repertoires in COVID-19. Sequenced by immunoSEQ multiplex PCR; TCRdb stores in-frame clones only, minus some. Of fewer than 120,000 clones listed, about 80% were seen once; the top ten hold more than 3.5%. The sequenced sample was peripheral blood. The source is a woman older than 75 with acute or convalescent COVID-19.

This chain uses TRBV2 with TRBJ1-5; tentative D call: TRBD1 (5 bases). The CDR3 spans 15 residues. Trimming took 6 bases from V and 1 from J, leaving 13 bases between them. Per germline, CDR1 SNHLY and CDR2 FYNNEI. The CDR3 is CASSAQGSSNQPQHF. CDR3 DNA: TGTGCCAGCAGCGCTCAGGGTTCGAGCAATCAGCCCCAGCATTTT.

The rearrangement uses TRBV27 and TRBJ1-1; D not resolved. The germline V gene encodes CDR1 MNHEY and CDR2 SMNVEV (reference sequence). This CDR3 spans 15 amino acids. Trimming cost V 3 bases and J 3 bases, with 14 bases left between them. CDR3 bases: TGTGCCAGCAGTTTGGTTCCAGGCCCTTACACTGAAGCTTTCTTT. It is translated as CASSLVPGPYTEAFF.